This TCR beta chain was found in a study of cytotoxic CD8 clonotypes in ibrutinib-treated CLL. Study-level results: Sustained-remission and progressing patients' sampling times differed.

TCRdb's table, derived via immunoSEQ multiplex PCR, lists solely in-frame clones and lacks some. The sample shows about 63,000 clones, about 72% of them seen only once. This clone has only one observation. What it binds is unknown. The CDR3 has 13 amino acids. The germline V gene encodes CDR1 SGDLS and CDR2 YYNGEE. Trimming removed 4 bases from V and 3 bases from J, with 8 bases in between. The sequence derives from a human donor with chronic lymphocytic leukemia. Sample: PBMCs, taken after 12 months of ibrutinib treatment. The V gene is TRBV9, the J gene TRBJ1-5; D ambiguous. The CDR3 DNA reads TGTGCCAGCAGCCCCCGTCCCAATCAGCCCCAGCATTTT. Amino acid sequence: CASSPRPNQPQHF.